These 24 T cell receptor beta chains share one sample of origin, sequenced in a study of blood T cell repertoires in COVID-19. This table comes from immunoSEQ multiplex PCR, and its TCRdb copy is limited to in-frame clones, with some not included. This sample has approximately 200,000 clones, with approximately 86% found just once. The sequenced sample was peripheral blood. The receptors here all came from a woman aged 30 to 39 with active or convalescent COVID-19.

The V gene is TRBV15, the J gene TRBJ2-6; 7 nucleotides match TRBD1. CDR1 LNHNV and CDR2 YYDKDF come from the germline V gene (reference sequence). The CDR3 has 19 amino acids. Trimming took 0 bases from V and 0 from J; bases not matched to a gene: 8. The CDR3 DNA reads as TGTGCCACCAGCAGAGACACAGACAGGGCCTCCTCTGGGGCCAACGTCCTGACTTTC. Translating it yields CATSRDTDRASSGANVLTF.

CDR3 nucleotide sequence: TGTGCCAGTAGTACAGGACAGGCGGCTGAAAAACTGTTTTTT. Its protein product is CASSTGQAAEKLFF. The chain employs TRBV19 and TRBJ1-4; 7 bases agree with TRBD1. The germline CDR1 and CDR2 sequences are LNHDA and SQIVND (reference sequence). The J segment lost 7 bases and the V segment lost 4 bases, leaving 6 bases of the junction unmatched. The CDR3 is made up of 14 amino acids.

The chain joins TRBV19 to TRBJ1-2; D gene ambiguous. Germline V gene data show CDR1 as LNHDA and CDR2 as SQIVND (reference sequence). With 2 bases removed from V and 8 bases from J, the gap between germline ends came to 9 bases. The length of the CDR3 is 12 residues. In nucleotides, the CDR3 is TGTGCCAGTAGTATATTTGAGGGAGGCTACACCTTC. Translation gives CASSIFEGGYTF.

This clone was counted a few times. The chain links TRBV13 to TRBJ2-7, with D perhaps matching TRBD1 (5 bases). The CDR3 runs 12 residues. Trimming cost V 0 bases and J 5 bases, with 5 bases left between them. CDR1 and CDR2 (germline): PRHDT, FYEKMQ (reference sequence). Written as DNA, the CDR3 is TGTGCCAGCAGCTTAGGAGGGGACGAGCAGTACTTC. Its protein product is CASSLGGDEQYF. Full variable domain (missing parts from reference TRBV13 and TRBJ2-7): AAGVIQSPRHLIKEKRETATLKCYPIPRHDTVYWYQQGPGQDPQFLISFYEKMQSDKGSIPDRFSAQQFSDYHSELNMSSLELGDSALYFCASSLGGDEQYFGPGTRLTVT.

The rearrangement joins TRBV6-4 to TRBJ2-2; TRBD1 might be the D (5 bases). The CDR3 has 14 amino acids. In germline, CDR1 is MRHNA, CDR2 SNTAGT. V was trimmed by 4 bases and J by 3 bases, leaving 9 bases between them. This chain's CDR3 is CASSATGDTGELFF. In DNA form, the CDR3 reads TGTGCCAGCAGTGCCACAGGAGACACCGGGGAGCTGTTTTTT.

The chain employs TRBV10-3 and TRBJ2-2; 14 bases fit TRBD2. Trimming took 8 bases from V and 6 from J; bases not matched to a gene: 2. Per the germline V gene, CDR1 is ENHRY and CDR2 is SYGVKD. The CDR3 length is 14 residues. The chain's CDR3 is CAISGLAGAGELFF. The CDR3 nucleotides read TGTGCCATCTCGGGACTAGCGGGGGCCGGGGAGCTGTTTTTT.

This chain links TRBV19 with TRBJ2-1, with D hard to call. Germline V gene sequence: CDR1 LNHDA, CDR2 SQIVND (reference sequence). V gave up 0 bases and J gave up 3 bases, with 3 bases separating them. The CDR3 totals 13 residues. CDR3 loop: CASSIDYYNEQFF. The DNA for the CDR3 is TGTGCCAGTAGTATAGATTACTACAATGAGCAGTTCTTC.

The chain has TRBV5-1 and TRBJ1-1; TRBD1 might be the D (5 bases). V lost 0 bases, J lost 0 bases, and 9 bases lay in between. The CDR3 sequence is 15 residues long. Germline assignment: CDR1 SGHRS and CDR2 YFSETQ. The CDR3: CASSLAVTVNTEAFF. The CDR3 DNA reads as TGCGCCAGCAGCTTGGCTGTGACAGTGAACACTGAAGCTTTCTTT.

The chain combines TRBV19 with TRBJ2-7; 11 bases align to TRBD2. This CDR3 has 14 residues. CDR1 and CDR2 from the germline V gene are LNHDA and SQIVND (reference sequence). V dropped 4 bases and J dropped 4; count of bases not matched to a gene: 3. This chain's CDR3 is CASSSSGRDYEQYF. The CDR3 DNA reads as TGTGCCAGTAGTAGTAGCGGGAGGGATTACGAGCAGTACTTC.

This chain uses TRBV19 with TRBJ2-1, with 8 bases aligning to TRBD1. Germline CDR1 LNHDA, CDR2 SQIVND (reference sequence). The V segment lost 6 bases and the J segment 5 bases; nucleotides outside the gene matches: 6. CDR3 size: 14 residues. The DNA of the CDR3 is TGTGCCAGTAGCCGGGACAGGCCGAACAATGAGCAGTTCTTC. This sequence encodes CASSRDRPNNEQFF.

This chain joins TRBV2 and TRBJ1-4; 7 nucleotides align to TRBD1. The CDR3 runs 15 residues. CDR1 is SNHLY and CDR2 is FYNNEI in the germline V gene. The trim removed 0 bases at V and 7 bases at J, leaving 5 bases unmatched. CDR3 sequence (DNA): TGTGCCAGCAGTGAAGCATACAGGGGACGTGAAAAACTGTTTTTT. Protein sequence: CASSEAYRGREKLFF.

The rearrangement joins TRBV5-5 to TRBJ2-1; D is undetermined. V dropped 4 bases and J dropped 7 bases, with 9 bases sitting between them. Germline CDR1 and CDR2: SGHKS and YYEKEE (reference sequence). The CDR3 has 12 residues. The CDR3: CASSILLNEQFF. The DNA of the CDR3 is TGTGCCAGCAGCATCCTACTGAATGAGCAGTTCTTC. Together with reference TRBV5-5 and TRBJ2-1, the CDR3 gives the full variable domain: DAGVTQSPTHLIKTRGQQVTLRCSPISGHKSVSWYQQVLGQGPQFIFQYYEKEERGRGNFPDRFSARQFPNYSSELNVNALLLGDSALYLCASSILLNEQFFGPGTRLTVL.

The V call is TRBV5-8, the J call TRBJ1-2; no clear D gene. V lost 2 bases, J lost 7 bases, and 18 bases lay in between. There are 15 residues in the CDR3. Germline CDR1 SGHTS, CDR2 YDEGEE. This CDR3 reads CASSLLNRRGGGYTF. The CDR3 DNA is TGTGCCAGCAGCTTATTGAACAGACGGGGAGGTGGCTACACCTTC.

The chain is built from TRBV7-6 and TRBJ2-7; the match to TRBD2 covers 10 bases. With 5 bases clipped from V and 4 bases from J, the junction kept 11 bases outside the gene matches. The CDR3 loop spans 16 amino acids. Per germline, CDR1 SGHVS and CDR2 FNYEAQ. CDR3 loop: CASSRTRASGSYEQYF. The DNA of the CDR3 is TGTGCCAGCAGCCGGACAAGGGCTAGCGGGAGTTACGAGCAGTACTTC. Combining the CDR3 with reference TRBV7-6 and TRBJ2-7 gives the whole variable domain GAGVSQSPRYKVTKRGQDVALRCDPISGHVSLYWYRQALGQGPEFLTYFNYEAQQDKSGLPNDRFSAERPEGSISTLTIQRTEQRDSAMYRCASSRTRASGSYEQYFGPGTRLTVT.

CDR3 sequence reads: CASSLPTRGTDTQYF. For the CDR3, the DNA is TGTGCCAGCAGTTTACCCACCAGGGGCACAGATACGCAGTATTTT. The chain carries TRBV27 and TRBJ2-3; D may be TRBD1 (5 bases). Germline lookup yields CDR1 MNHEY and CDR2 SMNVEV (reference sequence). V was clipped by 2 bases and J by 1 base, with 10 bases between them. This CDR3 region has 15 residues.

The CDR3 reads CASSQDLLLSGMGEQYF. CDR3 in DNA: TGTGCCAGCAGCCAAGACCTTCTCCTTAGCGGGATGGGCGAGCAGTACTTC. The rearrangement links TRBV14 to TRBJ2-7; TRBD2 agrees at 8 bases. After removal of 0 bases from V and 6 bases from J, the junction contained 13 bases not matched to a gene. CDR1 is SGHDN, CDR2 FVKESK, per germline. The CDR3 sequence is 17 residues long.

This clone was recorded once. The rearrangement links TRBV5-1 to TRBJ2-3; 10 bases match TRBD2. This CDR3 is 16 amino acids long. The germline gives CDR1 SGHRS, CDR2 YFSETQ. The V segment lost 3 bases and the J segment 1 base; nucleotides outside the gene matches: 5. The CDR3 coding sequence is TGCGCCAGCAGCTCTCCCGGGACTAGCGGCACAGATACGCAGTATTTT. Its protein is CASSSPGTSGTDTQYF.

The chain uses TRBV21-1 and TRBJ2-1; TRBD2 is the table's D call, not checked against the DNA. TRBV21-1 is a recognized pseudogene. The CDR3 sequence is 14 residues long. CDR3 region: CASVTSGSSNEQFF. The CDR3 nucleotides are TGTGCCAGCGTAACTAGCGGGAGTAGCAATGAGCAGTTCTTC.

The CDR3 spells CASSPQHFEAFF. The CDR3, as DNA: TGTGCCAGCAGTCCACAGCACTTTGAAGCTTTCTTT. This chain connects TRBV12-3 or TRBV12-4 to TRBJ1-1, with D hard to call. The CDR3 has 12 residues. V gave up 5 bases and J gave up 7 bases, with 11 bases separating them.

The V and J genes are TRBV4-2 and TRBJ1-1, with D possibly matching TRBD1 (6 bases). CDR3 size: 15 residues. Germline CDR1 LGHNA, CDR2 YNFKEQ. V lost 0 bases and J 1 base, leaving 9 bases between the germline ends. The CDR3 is CASSQEWGQNTEAFF. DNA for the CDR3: TGTGCCAGCAGCCAAGAATGGGGACAGAACACTGAAGCTTTCTTT.

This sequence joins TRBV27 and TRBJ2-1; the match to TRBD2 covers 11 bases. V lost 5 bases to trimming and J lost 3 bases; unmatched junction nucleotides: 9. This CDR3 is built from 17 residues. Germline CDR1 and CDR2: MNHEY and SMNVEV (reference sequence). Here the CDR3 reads CASSPILAGGNYNEQFF. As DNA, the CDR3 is TGTGCCAGCAGTCCAATCCTAGCGGGAGGAAACTACAATGAGCAGTTCTTC.

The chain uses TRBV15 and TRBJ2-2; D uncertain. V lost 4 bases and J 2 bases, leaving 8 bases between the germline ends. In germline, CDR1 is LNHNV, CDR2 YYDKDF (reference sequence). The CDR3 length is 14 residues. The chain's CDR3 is CATSTWANTGELFF. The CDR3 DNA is TGTGCCACCAGCACCTGGGCCAACACCGGGGAGCTGTTTTTT.

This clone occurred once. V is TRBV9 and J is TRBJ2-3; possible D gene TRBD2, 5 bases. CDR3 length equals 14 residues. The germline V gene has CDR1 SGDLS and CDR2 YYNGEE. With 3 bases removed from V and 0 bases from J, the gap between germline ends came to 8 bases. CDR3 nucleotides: TGTGCCAGCAGCGGGACTCCTAGCACAGATACGCAGTATTTT. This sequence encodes CASSGTPSTDTQYF.

CDR3 DNA: TGTGCCAGCAGTTTCGGACAGGCTGGGGTCTATGGCTACACCTTC. This translates into CASSFGQAGVYGYTF. The rearrangement links TRBV27 to TRBJ1-2; the match to TRBD1 covers 7 bases. This CDR3 has 15 amino acids. The ends lost 3 bases at V and 4 bases at J; junction bases unmatched: 8. CDR1 is MNHEY, CDR2 SMNVEV, per germline (reference sequence).